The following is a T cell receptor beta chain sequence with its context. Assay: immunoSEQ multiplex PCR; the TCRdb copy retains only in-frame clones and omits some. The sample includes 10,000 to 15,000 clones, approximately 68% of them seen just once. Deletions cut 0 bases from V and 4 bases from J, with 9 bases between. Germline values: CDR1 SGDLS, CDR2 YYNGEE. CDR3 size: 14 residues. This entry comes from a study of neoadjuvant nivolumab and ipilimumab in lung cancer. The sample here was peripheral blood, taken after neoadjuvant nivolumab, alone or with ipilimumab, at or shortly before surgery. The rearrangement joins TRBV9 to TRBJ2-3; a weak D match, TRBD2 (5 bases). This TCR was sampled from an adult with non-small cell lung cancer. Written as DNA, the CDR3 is TGTGCCAGCAGCGTAGCCAGAGCGGCAGATACGCAGTATTTT. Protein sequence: CASSVARAADTQYF. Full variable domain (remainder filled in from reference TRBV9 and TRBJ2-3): DSGVTQTPKHLITATGQRVTLRCSPRSGDLSVYWYQQSLDQGLQFLIQYYNGEERAKGNILERFSAQQFPDLHSELNLSSLELGDSALYFCASSVARAADTQYFGPGTRLTVL.